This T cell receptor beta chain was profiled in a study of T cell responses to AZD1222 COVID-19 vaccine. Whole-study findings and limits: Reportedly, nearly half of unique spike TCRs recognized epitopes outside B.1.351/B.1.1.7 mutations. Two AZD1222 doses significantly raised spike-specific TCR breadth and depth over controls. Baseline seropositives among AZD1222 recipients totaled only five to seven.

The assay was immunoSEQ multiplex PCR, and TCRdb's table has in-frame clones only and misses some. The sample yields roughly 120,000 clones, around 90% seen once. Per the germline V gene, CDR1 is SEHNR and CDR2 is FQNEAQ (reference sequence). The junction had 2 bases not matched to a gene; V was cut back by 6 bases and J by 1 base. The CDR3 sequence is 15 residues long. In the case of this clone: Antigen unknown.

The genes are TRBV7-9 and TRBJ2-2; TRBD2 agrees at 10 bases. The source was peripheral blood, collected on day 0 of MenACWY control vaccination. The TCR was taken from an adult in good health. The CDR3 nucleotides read TGTGCCAGCAGACTAGCGGGGATGAACACCGGGGAGCTGTTTTTT. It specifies CASRLAGMNTGELFF.